The present entry profiles one T cell receptor beta chain with its context. Its cognate antigen has yet to be identified. A much bigger clone sits one base away, suggesting this may be a read error. No conserved phenylalanine or tryptophan ends this CDR3, so it is likely a read error. TCR beta CDR3 regions were amplified from RNA transcripts. For the first round of RT-PCR on the TCR CDR3, the HTBI primer set was used together with the Qiagen OneStep RT-PCR kit. Libraries were constructed in a second round of multiplex PCR, after which size selection and purification were carried out. Libraries were sequenced paired-end with 100 bp reads on an Illumina HiSeq2000. For the original study's pipeline: SOAPnuke was used to process the raw data, throwing out any read that contained adapters or uncalled bases, had a mean Phred below 15, or lacked an exact constant-primer or identifier match. COPE v1.2.5 was used to merge high-quality paired reads, and clonotypes were defined as unique nucleotide sequences. Clonotypes were aligned to IMGT TRBV, TRBD and TRBJ reference segments using MiTCR v1.1. Analysis was restricted to V-J combinations with a frequency above 0.0001, which covered approximately 99% of repertoires. The TCS score was defined as the ratio of F50 (clonal expansion) to E x V (chaos), calculated using BLOSUM62-based TCRdist between CDR3 peptides within each V-J. Welch's t-statistics and random forest reduced around 550 V-J features to about 12, which were used in a naive Bayes classifier (R e1071). TCRdb ran its own pipeline on the public reads, namely fastp trimming at Q25 and MiXCR clone calling, and kept in-frame beta chains. Rows are unified per CDR3 protein, each entry keeping the most common DNA and genes. None of the V and J calls come from the authors' own analysis; TCRdb made them. The sample profile shows over 700,000 distinct CDR3 sequences; 18% of them were found once. The ten most abundant clones make up over 15% of the sample.

The data were taken from a study of T cells in Graves' hyperthyroidism and ophthalmopathy (dated by TCRdb to the late 2010s). General notes on the study: Peripheral blood was collected at initial diagnosis, before any treatment. Prospective prediction of ophthalmopathy was tested in an independent validation cohort consisting of some 20 hyperthyroidism patients and 17 patients who later progressed to ophthalmopathy. The 100 or so discovery patients were randomly split 7:3 into training and test sets. Once sampling was done, hyperthyroidism patients were given methimazole at a starting dose of 30 mg daily, whereas ophthalmopathy patients were given high-dose intravenous methylprednisolone. To identify distinguishing TCR V-J signatures, a discovery cohort of about 95 patients was used, comprising fewer than 45 with Graves' ophthalmopathy and 55 to 65 with stable Graves' hyperthyroidism. The paper reports TCR Vbeta CDR3 sequencing of 130 to 150 peripheral blood samples: 40 or so ophthalmopathy, some 80 hyperthyroidism and around 17 progressor patients. In addition, the study compared T-cell repertoires in thyroid tissue and in blood from roughly six Graves' hyperthyroidism patients. The investigation overall reported the following: No statistical method was used to set the sample size in advance, and investigators knew the group allocation. Most expanded thyroid clonotypes (frequency above 0.001) were also detected in blood, suggesting blood repertoires may reflect thyroid immune responses. In validation, progression to ophthalmopathy was predicted by the model with more than 65% sensitivity and nearly 75% specificity, a median of approximately 7.1 months before onset. Ophthalmopathy was separated from stable hyperthyroidism by a 13 V-J signature model, with roughly 88% sensitivity and just over 81% specificity obtained in cross-validation and 80%/75% obtained in testing.

Trimming removed 5 bases from V and 2 bases from J; the gene matches leave 5 bases unexplained. The length of the CDR3 is 14 amino acids, counting both ends. The only DNA kept is the CDR3, 42 bases in frame from the first base. Hyperthyroidism patients were newly diagnosed, had a disease duration of under 2 months, and were aged 18 to 65 years. Any patient with an uncontrolled infection, another autoimmune disease, pregnancy or lactation was excluded. Clinical symptoms, serum thyroxine and TRAb, thyroid ultrasound, and orbital computed tomography formed the basis for the diagnoses. Blood from progressor patients was drawn when they were first diagnosed with hyperthyroidism, before any ophthalmopathy symptoms appeared. Ficoll-Paque density gradient centrifugation was used to isolate PBMCs from approximately 11 ml of fresh peripheral blood. Progressor patients were defined as those initially diagnosed with Graves' hyperthyroidism in whom ophthalmopathy developed during follow-up. Total RNA was extracted using Trizol reagent, and RNA quality was assessed on an Agilent 2100 Bioanalyzer.

The sequencing input was blood. The source is a woman aged 45 to 65 with Graves' hyperthyroidism that later progressed to Graves' ophthalmopathy. Here the chain combines TRBV12-3 or TRBV12-4 and TRBJ1-2, with TRBD1 matching 7 junction bases. The CDR3: CASSKGQLNYGYTL. DNA sequence: TGTGCCAGCAGTAAGGGACAGCTCAACTATGGCTACACCCTC.